This TCR beta chain came from a study of beta chain features in type 1 diabetes. This clone was counted between two and nine times. Every isolated RNA sample was fully reverse transcribed, so sequencing captured expressed TCRB transcripts. Clones were read by immunoSEQ multiplex PCR, and TCRdb kept only the in-frame ones, dropping some. The sample lists 970,000 or so clones, roughly 15% occurring once. Sequencing was done on a sample of naive CD4+ T cells from blood. The receptor's source is a woman in her late teens or twenties in good health.

CDR3 amino acids: CASSVGREGEQFF. CDR3 in DNA: TGCGCCAGCAGTGTAGGGCGGGAGGGTGAGCAGTTCTTC. The chain uses TRBV10-2 and TRBJ2-1, with 9 bases aligning to TRBD2. Germline lookup yields CDR1 WSHSY and CDR2 SAAADI. Trimming cost V 4 bases and J 9 bases; bases outside gene matches: 4. The CDR3 is 13 amino acids.